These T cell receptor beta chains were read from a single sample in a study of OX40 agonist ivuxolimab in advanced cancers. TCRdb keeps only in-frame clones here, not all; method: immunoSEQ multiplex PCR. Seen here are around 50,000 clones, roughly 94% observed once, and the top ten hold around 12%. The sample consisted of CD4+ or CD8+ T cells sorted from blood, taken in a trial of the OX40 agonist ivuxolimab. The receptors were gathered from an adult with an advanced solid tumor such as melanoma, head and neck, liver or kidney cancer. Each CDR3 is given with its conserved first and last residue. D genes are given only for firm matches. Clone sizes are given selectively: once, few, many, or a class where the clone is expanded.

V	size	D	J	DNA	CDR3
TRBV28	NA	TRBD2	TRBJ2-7	TGTGCCAGCAGTTTCTTCGGGACTAGCGGGAGGGCCTACGAGCAGTACTTC	CASSFFGTSGRAYEQYF
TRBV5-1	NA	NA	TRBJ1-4	TGCGCCAGCAGCTTGCGAGCAACTAATGAAAAACTGTTTTTT	CASSLRATNEKLFF
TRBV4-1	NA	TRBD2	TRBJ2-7	TGCGCCAGCAGGAGGATCGGCGGGAGGGAGCAGTACTTC	CASRRIGGREQYF
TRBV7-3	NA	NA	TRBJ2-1	TGTGCCAGCAGCTTGTCGGCTACCTACAATGAGCAGTTCTTC	CASSLSATYNEQFF
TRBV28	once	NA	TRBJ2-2	TGTGCCAGCAGTTTAAGGGGGGCGCGGACCGGGGAGCTGTTTTTT	CASSLRGARTGELFF
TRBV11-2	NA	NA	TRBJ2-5	TGTGCCAGCAGCTATGGACAGCAGCAAGAGACCCAGTACTTC	CASSYGQQQETQYF
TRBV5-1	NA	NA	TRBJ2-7	TGCGCCAGCAGCTCGTTTTTGGATCCTCCCTACGAGCAGTACTTC	CASSSFLDPPYEQYF
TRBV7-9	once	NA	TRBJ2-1	TGTGCCAGCAGCACAGCCTACAATGAGCAGTTCTTC	CASSTAYNEQFF
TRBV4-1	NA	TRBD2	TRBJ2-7	TGCGCCAGCAGCCAAGTGACTAGCGGGAGGGATAGCTCCTACGAGCAGTACTTC	CASSQVTSGRDSSYEQYF
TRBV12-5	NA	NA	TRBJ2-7	TGTGCTAGTGGACCGCAGTACTTC	CASGPQYF
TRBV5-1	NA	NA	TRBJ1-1	TGCGCCAGCAGCTTGGAACCAAGTCGTAACACTGAAGCTTTCTTT	CASSLEPSRNTEAFF
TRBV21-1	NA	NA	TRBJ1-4	TGTGCCAGCAGGAGGGACACGGTAAACGAAAAACTGTTTTTT	CASRRDTVNEKLFF
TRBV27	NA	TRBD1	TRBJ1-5	TGTGCCAGCAGACCCGGGACAGGGCGCCAGCCCCAGCATTTT	CASRPGTGRQPQHF
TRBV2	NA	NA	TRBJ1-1	TGTGCCAGCAGTGAAAGAGGGCCGGACACTGAAGCTTTCTTT	CASSERGPDTEAFF
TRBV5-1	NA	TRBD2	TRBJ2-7	TGCGCCAGCAGCTTGACCGGGACTACGTCCTACGAGCAGTACTTC	CASSLTGTTSYEQYF
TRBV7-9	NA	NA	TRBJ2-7	TGTGCCAGCAGCCCCAAGTCACCCTACGAGCAGTACTTC	CASSPKSPYEQYF
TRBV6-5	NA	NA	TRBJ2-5	TGTGCCAGCAGGACCCCCTCAACAGAAGAGACCCAGTACTTC	CASRTPSTEETQYF
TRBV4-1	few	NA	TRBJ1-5	TGCGCCAGCAGCCGGGCGGAGAATCAGCCCCAGCATTTT	CASSRAENQPQHF
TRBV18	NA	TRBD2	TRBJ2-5	TGTGCCAGCTCACCGCCCGCTAGCGGCCAAGAGACCCAGTACTTC	CASSPPASGQETQYF
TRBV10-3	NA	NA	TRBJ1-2	TGTGCCATCACCTACGGGCAGGATGGGGTTTCCCATGGCTACACCTTC	CAITYGQDGVSHGYTF
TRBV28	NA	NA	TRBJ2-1	TGTGCCAGCAGCACCCCTGATGTGGGAAACAATGAGCAGTTCTTC	CASSTPDVGNNEQFF
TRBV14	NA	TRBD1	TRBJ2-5	TGTGCCAGCAGCCAAGGAGACCAGGGGGCGGGGGAGACCCAGTACTTC	CASSQGDQGAGETQYF
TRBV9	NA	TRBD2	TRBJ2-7	TGTGCCAGCAGCCCCTATCGGACTAGCGGGAGCTACGAGCAGTACTTC	CASSPYRTSGSYEQYF
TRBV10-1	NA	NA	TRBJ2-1	TGCGCCAGCAGTGAGACTGCTAGCCCGACGGATGAGCAGTTCTTC	CASSETASPTDEQFF
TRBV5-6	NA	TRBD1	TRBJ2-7	TGTGCCAGCAGCGAGACAGGGAACGAGCAGTACTTC	CASSETGNEQYF
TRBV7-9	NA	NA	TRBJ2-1	TGTGCCAGCAGCGGAGATAGCGGAGGGCCCTTCTTC	CASSGDSGGPFF
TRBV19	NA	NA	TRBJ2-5	TGTGCCAGTAGTATAGGGGCCGGCAGCCAAGAGACCCAGTACTTC	CASSIGAGSQETQYF
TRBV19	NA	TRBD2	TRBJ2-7	TGTGCCAGTAGTATAGCCCCCAGCGGGGGCCGCGAGCAGTACTTC	CASSIAPSGGREQYF
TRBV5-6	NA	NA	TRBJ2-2	TGTGCCAGCAGCTTGGGTGGCACCGGGGAGCTGTTTTTT	CASSLGGTGELFF
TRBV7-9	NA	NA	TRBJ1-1	TGTGCCACCGGGACACTTAACACTGAAGCTTTCTTT	CATGTLNTEAFF
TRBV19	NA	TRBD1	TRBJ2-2	TGTGCCAGTAGTCAGGGGGCCGGGGAGCTGTTTTTT	CASSQGAGELFF
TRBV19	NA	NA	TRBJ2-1	TGTGCCAGTTCGTGGAGCGAGAGTTACAATGAGCAGTTCTTC	CASSWSESYNEQFF
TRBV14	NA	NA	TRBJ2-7	TGTGCCAGCAGCCAGATACTAGCCGGGATGAACGAGCAGTACTTC	CASSQILAGMNEQYF
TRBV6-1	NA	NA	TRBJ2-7	TGTGCCAGCAGGTTGACAGGCCTTTCCTACGAGCAGTACTTC	CASRLTGLSYEQYF
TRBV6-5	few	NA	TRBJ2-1	TGTGCCAGCAAAATAGAAATAGCGGATTACAATGAGCAGTTCTTC	CASKIEIADYNEQFF
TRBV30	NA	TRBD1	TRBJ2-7	TGTGCCTGGAGTGTAGGCAGGGGGTCCAACGAGCAGTACTTC	CAWSVGRGSNEQYF
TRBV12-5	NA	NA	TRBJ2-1	TGTGCTAGTGGTTCCGCTTCGTTGGGACTCCTTTCCTACAATGAGCAGTTCTTC	CASGSASLGLLSYNEQFF
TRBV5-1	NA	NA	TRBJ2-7	TGCGCCAGCAGCTGGGATCAGGGGCCCTACGAGCAGTACTTC	CASSWDQGPYEQYF